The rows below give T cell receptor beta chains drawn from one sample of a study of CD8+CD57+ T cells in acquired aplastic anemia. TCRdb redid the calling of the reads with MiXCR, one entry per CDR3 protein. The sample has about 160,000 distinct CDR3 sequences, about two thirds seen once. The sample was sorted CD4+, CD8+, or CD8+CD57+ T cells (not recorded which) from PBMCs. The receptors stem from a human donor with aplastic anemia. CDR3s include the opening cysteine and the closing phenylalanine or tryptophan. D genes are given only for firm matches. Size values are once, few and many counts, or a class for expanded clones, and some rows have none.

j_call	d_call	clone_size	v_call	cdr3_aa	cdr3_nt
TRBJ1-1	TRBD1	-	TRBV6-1	CASSGQGEAVAFF	TGTGCCAGCAGTGGACAGGGGGAGGCCGTAGCTTTCTTT
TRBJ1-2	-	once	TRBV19	CASSIAGGIGYTF	TGTGCCAGTAGTATCGCTGGGGGGATCGGCTACACCTTC
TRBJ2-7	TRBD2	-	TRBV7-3	CASRPSTSGGYEQYF	TGTGCCAGCAGACCGTCGACTAGCGGGGGTTACGAGCAGTACTTC
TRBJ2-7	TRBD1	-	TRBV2	CASSRFRDSIYEQYF	TGTGCCAGCAGTCGCTTTAGGGACAGTATCTACGAGCAGTACTTC
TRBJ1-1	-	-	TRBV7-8	CASSSPLVGDTEAFF	TGTGCCAGCAGCTCACCACTAGTTGGGGACACTGAAGCTTTCTTT
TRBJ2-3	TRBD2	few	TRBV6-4	CASSALAGEATDTQYF	TGTGCCAGCAGTGCACTAGCGGGGGAAGCAACAGATACGCAGTATTTT
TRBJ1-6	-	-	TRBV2	CASRGAERGASPLHF	TGTGCCAGCAGGGGAGCGGAGAGGGGCGCCTCACCCCTCCACTTT
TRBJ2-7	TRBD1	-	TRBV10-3	CAISDLGQGAHHEQYF	TGTGCCATCAGTGACCTGGGGCAGGGGGCGCACCACGAGCAGTACTTC
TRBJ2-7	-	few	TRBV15	CATSGDLSLYEQYF	TGTGCCACCAGCGGGGACCTGTCCCTCTACGAGCAGTACTTC
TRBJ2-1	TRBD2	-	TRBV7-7	CASSLDGGRGEQFF	TGTGCTAGCAGCTTAGATGGCGGGAGAGGTGAGCAGTTCTTC
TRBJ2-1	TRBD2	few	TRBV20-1	CSALPTGTSVYNEQFF	TGCAGTGCCCTTCCAACCGGGACTAGCGTCTACAATGAGCAGTTCTTC
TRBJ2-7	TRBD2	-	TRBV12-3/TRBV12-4	CASTSGLAGHYEQYF	TGTGCCAGCACCTCGGGACTAGCGGGCCACTACGAGCAGTACTTC
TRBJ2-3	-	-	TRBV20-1	CSAHPPHKTSTDTQYF	TGCAGTGCTCATCCCCCCCACAAGACTAGCACAGATACGCAGTATTTT
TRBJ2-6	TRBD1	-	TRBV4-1	CASSLTGAGANVLTF	TGCGCCAGCAGCCTAACAGGGGCTGGGGCCAACGTCCTGACTTTC
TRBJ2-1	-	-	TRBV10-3	CASGGGRSLGDEQFF	TGTGCCAGTGGGGGGGGGCGGTCCTTAGGGGATGAGCAGTTCTTC
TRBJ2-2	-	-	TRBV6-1	CASSLHRELFF	TGTGCCAGCAGTTTACACCGGGAGCTGTTTTTT
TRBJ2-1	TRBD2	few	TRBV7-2	CATQREAPGKQFF	TGTGCCACCCAGCGGGAGGCACCGGGTAAGCAGTTCTTC
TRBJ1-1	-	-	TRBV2	CASSEAWGAFF	TGTGCCAGCAGTGAAGCCTGGGGAGCTTTCTTT
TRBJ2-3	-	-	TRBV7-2	CASSLVGSTDTQYF	TGTGCCAGCAGCTTAGTAGGGAGCACAGATACGCAGTATTTT
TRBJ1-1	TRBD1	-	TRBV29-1	CSVGTGTEAFF	TGCAGCGTTGGGACAGGCACTGAAGCTTTCTTT
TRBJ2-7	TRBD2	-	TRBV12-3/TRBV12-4	CASRYGLAGGSYEQYF	TGTGCCAGCAGATACGGACTAGCGGGAGGTTCCTACGAGCAGTACTTC
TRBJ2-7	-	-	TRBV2	CASSEGFGGTRSEQYF	TGTGCCAGCAGTGAAGGCTTTGGTGGGACCAGGAGCGAGCAGTACTTC
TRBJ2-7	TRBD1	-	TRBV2	CASRQGVYYEQYF	TGTGCCAGCAGACAGGGGGTCTACTACGAGCAGTACTTC
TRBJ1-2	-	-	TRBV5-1	CASSAYTGNGYTF	TGCGCCAGCAGCGCCTACACAGGGAATGGCTACACCTTC
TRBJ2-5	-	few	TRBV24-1	CATSDLRTGTQYF	TGTGCCACCAGTGATCTTCGGACGGGGACCCAGTACTTC
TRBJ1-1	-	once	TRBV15	CATSREGREAFF	TGTGCCACCAGCAGAGAGGGCAGAGAAGCTTTCTTT
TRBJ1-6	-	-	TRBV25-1	CASSERIDQVGISPLHF	TGTGCCAGCAGTGAACGGATAGACCAGGTTGGAATTTCACCCCTCCACTTT
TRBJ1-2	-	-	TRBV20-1	CSSTREYGYTF	TGCAGTTCCACGAGGGAATATGGCTACACCTTC
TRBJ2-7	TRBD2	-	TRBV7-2	CASSVAGTTSYEQYF	TGTGCCAGCAGTGTAGCGGGGACGACCTCCTACGAGCAGTACTTC
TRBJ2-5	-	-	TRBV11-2	CTSSYSGETQYF	TGTACCAGCAGCTACAGTGGAGAGACCCAGTACTTC
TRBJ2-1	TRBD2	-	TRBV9	CASSGLAGGPGEQFF	TGTGCCAGCAGCGGACTAGCGGGGGGGCCTGGTGAGCAGTTCTTC
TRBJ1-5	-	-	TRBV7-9	CASSLPGNGQPQHF	TGTGCCAGCAGCTTACCAGGGAACGGTCAGCCCCAGCATTTT
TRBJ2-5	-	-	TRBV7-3	CASSLAYAETQYF	TGTGCCAGCAGCTTGGCCTACGCGGAGACCCAGTACTTC
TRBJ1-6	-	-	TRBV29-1	CSVANDMDNSPLHF	TGCAGCGTCGCTAATGACATGGATAATTCACCCCTCCACTTT
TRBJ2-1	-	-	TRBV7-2	CASSPASNRYNEQFF	TGTGCCAGCAGCCCCGCTAGTAACCGCTACAATGAGCAGTTCTTC
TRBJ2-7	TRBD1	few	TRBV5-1	CASSSGTAYEQYF	TGCGCCAGCAGCTCCGGGACAGCCTACGAGCAGTACTTC